This TCR beta chain appears in the sequencing data of a study (dated by TCRdb to 2015 to 2017). Study-wide context: The study examined whether tumor-infiltrating Tregs in breast cancer are drawn from blood Tregs or arise in situ by conversion from other CD4+ T cell subsets.

The CDR3 goes from the cysteine to the phenylalanine over 14 residues. Left in the record is the CDR3 DNA by itself, 42 bases read in frame from the first base. Via the germline V gene (reference sequence), CDR1 is LGHDT and CDR2 YNNKEL. V and J are truncated by 1 base and 4 bases respectively, leaving an intervening sequence of 11 bases. Overall study results and their limits: Rather than covering whole repertoires, validation in the larger cohort was restricted to a single TCR beta V-J rearrangement. The greatest overlap of tumor-infiltrating Treg TCR alpha and beta sequences was observed with tumor naive CD4+ T cells, followed by blood naive CD4+ T cells. Tumor memory CD4+ T cell TCR gene usage clustered with blood and lymph node memory CD4+ cells and lymph node naive CD4+ cells.

In the case of this clonotype: Its cognate antigen has yet to be identified. No much larger clone exists at a distance of one base, and base qualities are not known.

The memory CD4+ T cell population was isolated based on a CD4+CD45RO+CD25- phenotype. Tregs, naive and memory CD4+ T cells from tumor, blood and ipsilateral draining lymph nodes of 5 or 6 breast cancer patients underwent full-length TCR alpha and beta sequencing. Tumor tissue and lymph nodes obtained by ipsilateral axillary dissection were perfused with PBS, cut into small pieces and digested using collagenase I and hyaluronidase. Ficoll density gradient centrifugation was used to isolate mononuclear cells from either lymph nodes or 45 to 65 ml of peripheral blood. FACS confirmed that the sorted cell populations were more than 90% pure. Full-length TCR variable regions were amplified by 5' RACE PCR using constant-region reverse primers, and then by semi-nested PCR using Nested Universal Primer A. The ReliaPrep RNA Cell Miniprep System was used to extract total RNA, which was then reverse transcribed into 5'RACE-ready cDNA with the SMARTer RACE 5'/3' Kit. An Illumina MiSeq was used to sequence the full-length TCR alpha and beta libraries, which had been barcoded with multiplex adaptors. The source study handled its data this way. For each of nine subset-tissue groups, sequencing data from the five patients were pooled, and the groups were compared by unsupervised clustering of TCR gene usage. The Morisita-Horn index was used to calculate repertoire similarity, with shared sequences weighted according to their contribution to each repertoire. The raw public reads went through TCRdb reprocessing: fastp at Q25, MiXCR clone calling, in-frame beta chains kept. Each record represents a unique CDR3 protein, reported with the most common genes and DNA among its rows. The V and J calls here are based on TCRdb, not the publication. The sample has roughly 40,000 distinct CDR3 sequences on record, just under 30% of them singletons. 3.7% of the sample is held by the ten biggest clonotypes.

Recombination joined TRBV3-1 with TRBJ2-7; matching of 6 bases hints at TRBD1 as the D gene. The sample consisted of memory CD4+ T cells sorted from a lymph node. The cell subset or site label corresponds to: memory CD4+ T cells, CD4+CD45RO+CD25-. The sequence came from a female donor with breast cancer. Read as DNA, the sequence is TGTGCCAGCAGCCAAGGGACAGCATGGTACGAGCAGTACTTC. Its translation reads: CASSQGTAWYEQYF.